What follows are 9 T cell receptor beta chains derived from one specimen sequenced in a study of cytomegalovirus exposure and HLA in healthy donors. Profiled with immunoSEQ multiplex PCR; TCRdb holds only in-frame clones, not every one. The profile shows around 110,000 clones, approximately 90% of them singletons. Sequencing was performed on PBMCs. The receptor set was obtained from a woman aged 18 to 35 in good health and CMV-seropositive.

The J gene is TRBJ2-3, the V gene TRBV19, with 9 nucleotides matching TRBD2. J was trimmed by 3 bases and V by 6 bases; bases with no gene match: 4. Looked up from germline, CDR1 is LNHDA and CDR2 is SQIVND (reference sequence). CDR3 size: 14 residues. CDR3 nucleotides: TGTGCCAGTAGAATGACTAGCGGAACAGATACGCAGTATTTT. This translates into CASRMTSGTDTQYF.

The rearrangement uses TRBV2 and TRBJ2-3, with a tentative D call TRBD1 (5 bases). This CDR3 is 14 amino acids long. Germline V lookup: CDR1 SNHLY, CDR2 FYNNEI. Trimming stripped 4 bases from V and 1 base from J, with 9 bases between. CDR3 protein: CASSAVTGTDTQYF. The CDR3 nucleotides read TGTGCCAGCAGTGCCGTGACAGGCACAGATACGCAGTATTTT.

The rearrangement links TRBV10-3 to TRBJ1-5; 9 bases map to TRBD1. Per the germline V gene, CDR1 is ENHRY and CDR2 is SYGVKD. The CDR3 consists of 16 residues. Trimming took 3 bases from V and 3 from J; bases not matched to a gene: 6. CDR3 amino acids: CAISDLGQGNNQPQHF. Written as DNA, the CDR3 is TGTGCCATCAGTGATCTGGGACAGGGAAACAATCAGCCCCAGCATTTT.

CDR3 sequence reads: CASSLWAGAKFF. The CDR3 DNA sequence: TGTGCCAGCAGTTTATGGGCGGGGGCCAAGTTCTTC. J is TRBJ2-1 and V is TRBV28, with D maybe TRBD2 (7 bases). Trimming removed 0 bases at V and 14 bases at J, with 11 bases between. The V gene's germline CDR1 is MDHEN and CDR2 SYDVKM. There are 12 residues in the CDR3.

The chain combines TRBV7-2 with TRBJ1-1; tentatively, D is TRBD1 (5 bases). Trimming cost V 3 bases and J 1 base, with 12 bases left between them. This CDR3 contains 15 residues. Germline CDR1 and CDR2: SGHTA and FQGNSA. The CDR3 DNA reads as TGTGCCAGCAGCTTCCACTATACAGGGAACACTGAAGCTTTCTTT. Translated: CASSFHYTGNTEAFF.

The rearrangement links TRBV2 to TRBJ2-2; TRBD1 agrees at 11 bases. CDR1 is SNHLY, CDR2 FYNNEI, per germline. The junction had 5 bases not matched to a gene; V was cut back by 8 bases and J by 6 bases. The CDR3 runs to 14 residues. DNA of the CDR3: TGTGCCAGCCGTGGACAGGGGGCGGCCGGGGAGCTGTTTTTT. Its protein is CASRGQGAAGELFF. Supplemented by reference TRBV2 and TRBJ2-2, the full variable domain reads EPEVTQTPSHQVTQMGQEVILRCVPISNHLYFYWYRQILGQKVEFLVSFYNNEISEKSEIFDDQFSVERPDGSNFTLKIRSTKLEDSAMYFCASRGQGAAGELFFGEGSRLTVL.

The chain is built from TRBV5-6 and TRBJ2-5; 9 bases agree with TRBD2. V lost 1 base, J lost 4 bases, and 11 bases stayed unmatched. This CDR3 is 17 amino acids long. CDR1 is SGHDT and CDR2 is YYEEEE in the germline V gene. The DNA for the CDR3 is TGTGCCAGCAGCTTGTACCTAGCGGGGATTAATGGAGAGACCCAGTACTTC. This sequence encodes CASSLYLAGINGETQYF. Full variable domain (outside the CDR3, taken from reference TRBV5-6 and TRBJ2-5): DAGVTQSPTHLIKTRGQQVTLRCSPKSGHDTVSWYQQALGQGPQFIFQYYEEEERQRGNFPDRFSGHQFPNYSSELNVNALLLGDSALYLCASSLYLAGINGETQYFGPGTRLLVL.

This clone was detected once. The chain uses TRBV27 and TRBJ1-4; D unclear. This CDR3 contains 14 residues. V gave up 6 bases and J gave up 0 bases, with 8 bases separating them. CDR1 and CDR2 (germline): MNHEY, SMNVEV (reference sequence). CDR3 nucleotide sequence: TGTGCCAGCAGCCCCGTAGCAACTAATGAAAAACTGTTTTTT. Protein product: CASSPVATNEKLFF.

The chain joins TRBV5-4 to TRBJ2-3, with TRBD2 identical over 7 bases. The V and J ends lost 4 bases and 4 bases, in that order; junction bases with no gene match: 9. The CDR3 runs to 15 residues. Germline V gene lookup returns CDR1 SGHNT and CDR2 YYREEE (reference sequence). CDR3 sequence: CASSPLRGGADTQYF. The CDR3 region has the DNA TGTGCCAGCAGCCCCCTTAGGGGAGGGGCAGATACGCAGTATTTT.